Detailed here is one T cell receptor (beta chain). Its cognate antigen is unknown. This sample was taken from a study of shared clonotypes between healthy human individuals. Study-level findings and limits: Clonotypes that were shared across several donors made up approximately 5% of naive CD4 clonotypes. Estimated richness was generally greater in naive than memory subsets.

For sorted subsets, 150 to 250 ng DNA per replicate equaled roughly 30,000 T cell genomes. Clones were read by immunoSEQ multiplex PCR, and TCRdb kept only the in-frame ones, dropping some. The data contain roughly 1,800,000 clones, about 95% of them singletons. V trimming: 7 bases; J trimming: 3 bases; junction bases outside the gene matches: 10. The CDR3 consists of 16 residues. Germline CDR1 and CDR2: SNHLY and FYNNEI. CD45RO-negative, CCR7-positively selected cells formed the naive CD8 fraction, excluding terminally differentiated effector memory CD45RA+ cells. The receptor was isolated from a man aged 18 to 30 in good health. Material: naive CD8+ T cells sorted from blood. V usage is TRBV2 and J usage is TRBJ1-5; 9 bases map to TRBD1. The CDR3 nucleotides read TGTGCCAGCAAATCGGCCGGGACAGGGCCCAATCAGCCCCAGCATTTT. Translation: CASKSAGTGPNQPQHF.